This TCR beta chain was documented in a study of blood T cell repertoires in COVID-19. Study as a whole: Samples representing acute and convalescent COVID-19 were sourced from the United States, Italy and Spain. PBMCs, B-cell-depleted T cells, or T cells were the source of the cDNA or gDNA that made up the material.

Looked up from germline, CDR1 is MDHEN and CDR2 is SYDVKM. The CDR3 sequence is 20 residues long. J gave up 1 base and V 4 bases, and 18 bases lay outside the gene matches. As handled by the study authors: It was from reference gene primer amplification that nucleated cell counts were estimated. Assay used: immunoSEQ multiplex PCR; TCRdb lists only in-frame clones, some missing. V, J and clone size reflect that table, while D and trimming were determined from the DNA. In the table there are about 200,000 clones, 80% of which are singletons. Source material: peripheral blood. V is TRBV28 and J is TRBJ2-5, with 10 bases that match TRBD2. The sequence was obtained from a human donor in a cohort sampled during active COVID-19. The CDR3 coding sequence is TGTGCCAGCAGTTCGCCTAGCGGGAGATCTCGAGGGGGGGTCCAAGAGACCCAGTACTTC. Translated: CASSSPSGRSRGGVQETQYF.